This T cell receptor (beta chain) comes out of a study of OX40 agonist ivuxolimab in advanced cancers. Study findings and constraints: On average, CD8+ T cells had more expanded clones than CD4+. At doses 0.1 to 3.0 mg/kg, CD4+ and CD8+ clones expanded.

Only in-frame clones appear in the TCRdb table, and some are missing; sequencing was by immunoSEQ multiplex PCR. The sample has around 76,000 clones, about nine tenths seen once. Comments on this clone: Its antigen is undetermined.

The V and J ends lost 2 bases and 4 bases, in that order; junction bases with no gene match: 5. The CDR3 is 14 amino acids. Germline CDR1 and CDR2: MNHEY and SVGAGI. Source: CD4+ or CD8+ T cells sorted from blood, taken in a trial of the OX40 agonist ivuxolimab. The TCR originated in an adult with an advanced solid tumor such as melanoma, head and neck, liver or kidney cancer. The chain carries TRBV6-5 and TRBJ2-7, with 7 bases identical to TRBD1. The CDR3 bases are TGTGCCAGCAGTTACCGGCAGGGGGTATACGAGCAGTACTTC. Its protein is CASSYRQGVYEQYF.